This is a list of T cell receptor beta chains from one sample in a study of cytomegalovirus exposure and HLA in healthy donors. Data came from immunoSEQ multiplex PCR; TCRdb stores just in-frame clones and leaves some out. The sample contains roughly 120,000 clones, 80% of which appear only once. Material: PBMCs. These receptors were obtained from a man aged 30 to 45 in good health and CMV-seronegative. Both conserved end residues are part of each CDR3. The order of the fields is V gene, CDR3 protein.

V gene: TRBV7-2
CDR3 protein: CASSLVGTGLNEQYF

V gene: TRBV28
CDR3 protein: CASSSAGTGSYEQYF

V gene: TRBV6-5
CDR3 protein: CASSPGQIHNYGYTF

V gene: TRBV5-1
CDR3 protein: CASSRGDRGSYEQYF

V gene: TRBV4-1
CDR3 protein: CASSQVTGLNSPLHF

V gene: TRBV4-3
CDR3 protein: CASSLTSGGAETQYF

V gene: TRBV9
CDR3 protein: CASSATARNTEAFF

V gene: TRBV27
CDR3 protein: CASSLFFVAGENNEQFF

V gene: TRBV4-3
CDR3 protein: CASSQDRTGSTGELFF

V gene: TRBV2
CDR3 protein: CASTRDYGYTF

V gene: TRBV7-6
CDR3 protein: CASSLVGGGASTDTQYF

V gene: TRBV7-2
CDR3 protein: CASSLVGQGADTQYF

V gene: TRBV9
CDR3 protein: CASSGTLLPSGDYEQYF

V gene: TRBV6-6
CDR3 protein: CASLRGELTNYGYTF

V gene: TRBV6-4
CDR3 protein: CASSRQGGTDTQYF

V gene: TRBV25-1
CDR3 protein: CASTFSGSGEQYF

V gene: TRBV5-4
CDR3 protein: CASSPGTGMEDDTDTQYF

V gene: TRBV19
CDR3 protein: CASSPGTGRDQPQHF

V gene: TRBV5-1
CDR3 protein: CASSRGSGQGRNEQYF

V gene: TRBV28
CDR3 protein: CASSLWPGVQETQYF

V gene: TRBV5-3
CDR3 protein: CARSIDSGFTYEQYF

V gene: TRBV28
CDR3 protein: CASSFRVQPQHF

V gene: TRBV29-1
CDR3 protein: CSVAPDSYEQYF

V gene: TRBV7-2
CDR3 protein: CASSLQGAKTEAFF

V gene: TRBV7-6
CDR3 protein: CASTQSAGLTDTQYF

V gene: TRBV5-4
CDR3 protein: CASSLAQGSGGYTF

V gene: TRBV5-4
CDR3 protein: CASSLVRESGEQYF

V gene: TRBV7-9
CDR3 protein: CASSLGLAGEGNEQFF

V gene: TRBV2
CDR3 protein: CASSREQGRQPQHF

V gene: TRBV4-1
CDR3 protein: CASSQTTGRNYQPQHF

V gene: TRBV4-1
CDR3 protein: CASRFRDTDKHTDTQYF

V gene: TRBV5-1
CDR3 protein: CASSLDSLDGYTF

V gene: TRBV5-1
CDR3 protein: CASSLGQVGNSPLHF

V gene: TRBV13
CDR3 protein: CASSSMETTSGRAPYNEQFF

V gene: TRBV7-2
CDR3 protein: CASSSWTSDLAQYF